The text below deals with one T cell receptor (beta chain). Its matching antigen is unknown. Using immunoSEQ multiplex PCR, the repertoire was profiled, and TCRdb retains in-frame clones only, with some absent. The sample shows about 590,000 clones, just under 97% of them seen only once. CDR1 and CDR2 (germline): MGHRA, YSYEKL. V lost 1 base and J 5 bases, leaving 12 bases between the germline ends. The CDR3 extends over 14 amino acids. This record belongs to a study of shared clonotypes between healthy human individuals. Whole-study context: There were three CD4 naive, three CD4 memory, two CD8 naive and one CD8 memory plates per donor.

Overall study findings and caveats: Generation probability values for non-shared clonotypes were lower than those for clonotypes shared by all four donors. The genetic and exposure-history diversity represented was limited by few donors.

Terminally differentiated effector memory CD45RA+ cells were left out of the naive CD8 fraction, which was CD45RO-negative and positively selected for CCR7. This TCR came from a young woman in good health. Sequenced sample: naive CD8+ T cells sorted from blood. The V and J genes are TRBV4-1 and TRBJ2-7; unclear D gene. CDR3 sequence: CASSQGPDGDEQYF. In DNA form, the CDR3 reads TGCGCCAGCAGCCAAGGACCCGACGGCGACGAGCAGTACTTC.